This T cell receptor beta chain was retrieved from a study of PD-1 blockade in classical Hodgkin lymphoma (TCRdb year 2020). Some background on the complete study: Nivolumab dosing was 3 mg/kg intravenously every 2 weeks, continuing until either disease progression or unacceptable toxicity. A peripheral blood immune signature of response to PD-1 blockade in classical Hodgkin lymphoma was defined using TCR beta sequencing and CyTOF. Broader findings and caveats from the paper: Lower diversity was seen in patients whose nivolumab began less than 1 year after ASCT, and these patients were left out of later analyses so that immune reconstitution would not confound the results. The study covered only a single clinical trial cohort, and the causes of the repertoire differences, possibly disease activity or prior therapy, were still not defined. By C4D1, a significant rise was seen in CD4+ TCR diversity but not in CD8+ TCR diversity (p=0.0027 vs p=0.16), and the rise was most apparent among complete responders (p=0.02). Newly diagnosed patients were reported to have lower baseline TCR diversity than healthy donors, and relapsed/refractory patients were reported to have lower baseline TCR diversity still. Trial patients with a complete response had baseline diversity similar to that of newly diagnosed patients, while partial responders and progressors had significantly lower diversity.

CDR1 and CDR2 are read off the germline V gene (reference sequence) as SEHNR and FQNEAQ. V loses 1 base, J loses 0 bases, and the germline ends lie 4 bases apart. The CDR3 starts with the cysteine, ends with the phenylalanine, and has 14 residues. Of all the DNA, just the CDR3 is kept, 42 bases in frame from base 1. The time point label, as the study defines it: cycle 4 day 1 (C4D1), after around six weeks of nivolumab. Every trial patient had relapsed after autologous stem cell transplantation, and cohorts A, B and C differed in prior brentuximab vedotin exposure. The trial cohort was composed of roughly 60 patients with relapsed/refractory classical Hodgkin lymphoma, for whom complete response, partial response or progressive disease was recorded as best overall response. Single-agent nivolumab was administered to trial patients in the multi-cohort phase II CheckMate 205 trial. An independent review committee assessed best overall response by applying the 2007 International Working Group response criteria. Trial PBMCs were collected immediately before nivolumab initiation (C1D1) and during therapy at cycle 2 day 1 and cycle 4 day 1. Peripheral blood was collected in 8 mL Vacutainer Cell Preparation Tubes, from which PBMCs were isolated by centrifugation and then cryopreserved.

This clone was observed once. This clone's antigen is unknown. No base quality values were provided; no much bigger clone lies one nucleotide off. The Qiagen DNeasy kit was used to extract genomic DNA both from unsorted PBMCs and from the negatively selected CD4+ and CD8+ fractions. Amplification of TCR beta CDR3 regions was done by immunoSEQ multiplex PCR with primers that anneal to V and J segments. A synthetic immune receptor repertoire was used to minimize amplification bias, and remaining bias was computationally removed after sequencing. In the paper's pipeline: Custom Python scripts were used to quantify repertoire diversity as the Shannon entropy index. The unsorted, CD4+ and CD8+ repertoires were each analyzed separately, with the exception of combined analyses, where CD4+ and CD8+ sequences were merged in silico. A clone was considered expanded if an increase in frequency of at least 2-fold after treatment relative to C1D1 was found, and a pseudocount of 0.5 was applied to clones undetected at baseline. Clones with 0 or 1 copy at C1D1 were defined as singleton clones, while clones with 2 or more copies were defined as non-singleton clones. By matching protein sequences in sorted samples from the same patient, clones expanded in unsorted samples were annotated as CD4+, CD8+ or unknown. Diversity changes from C1D1 to C4D1 were tested in paired samples using Wilcoxon tests. The immuneACCESS repertoire file appears here via TCRdb, limited to in-frame rearrangements. These files lack a portion of the clones; in checked studies, under half of the deficit traces to unresolved V genes, and the cause of the others is not known. For V, J and clone size, that table is used; D and trimming come from the DNA. The sample includes over 80,000 clones, with just under 80% observed a single time. Just under 9.5% of the sample comes from the top ten.

Sequencing used peripheral blood mononuclear cells (PBMCs), obtained before the fourth cycle of nivolumab. The clonotype was recovered from a human donor with classical Hodgkin lymphoma. This sequence uses TRBV7-9 and TRBJ2-1, with the D segment identity uncertain. The CDR3 region has the sequence CASSLGSSYNEQFF. The DNA sequence reads TGTGCCAGCAGCTTAGGCAGCTCCTACAATGAGCAGTTCTTC.